Below are 18 T cell receptor beta chains sequenced from a single sample in a study of blood T cell repertoires in COVID-19. Clones were read by immunoSEQ multiplex PCR, and TCRdb kept only the in-frame ones, dropping some. Here the sample spans about 58,000 clones, more than 60% being singletons. Sequencing was performed on peripheral blood. The receptors derive from a human donor in a cohort sampled during active COVID-19.

V and J are TRBV7-2 and TRBJ1-1; the D is unclear. The ends were cut back, 1 base at V and 1 base at J, with 7 bases in the middle. The CDR3 sequence is 14 residues long. Germline CDR1 is SGHTA and CDR2 is FQGNSA. CDR3 bases: TGTGCCAGCAGCTTAGACGTCGGGAACACTGAAGCTTTCTTT. It yields the protein CASSLDVGNTEAFF. Based on the CDR3 plus reference TRBV7-2 and TRBJ1-1, the full variable domain is GAGVSQSPSNKVTEKGKDVELRCDPISGHTALYWYRQSLGQGLEFLIYFQGNSAPDKSGLPSDRFSAERTGGSVSTLTIQRTQQEDSAVYLCASSLDVGNTEAFFGQGTRLTVV.

V gene TRBV19 combines with J gene TRBJ1-2; 7 bases match TRBD1. The CDR3 is made up of 16 amino acids. The V and J ends lost 4 bases and 1 base, in that order; junction bases with no gene match: 9. Germline CDR1 and CDR2: LNHDA and SQIVND (reference sequence). CDR3 sequence: CASSRTLRDSNYGYTF. The CDR3 DNA follows: TGTGCCAGTAGTAGGACTCTCCGGGACAGTAACTATGGCTACACCTTC.

This clone was seen just once. The J gene is TRBJ1-1, the V gene TRBV6-2 or TRBV6-3; a weak D match, TRBD1 (5 bases). V shed 6 bases and J shed 0 bases, with 11 bases lying between them. Germline CDR1 is MNHEY and CDR2 is SVGEGT. The CDR3 spans 14 residues. The CDR3 DNA follows: TGTGCCAGCAGCCCGGGGCTTGTGAACACTGAAGCTTTCTTT. Protein sequence: CASSPGLVNTEAFF.

The table lists this clone with a few counts. This chain uses TRBV6-4 with TRBJ2-5, with 15 bases matching TRBD2. Germline values: CDR1 MRHNA, CDR2 SNTAGT. The V and J ends lost 3 bases and 4 bases, in that order; junction bases with no gene match: 0. This CDR3 is 15 amino acids long. CDR3 sequence reads: CASSEGLAGGETQYF. CDR3 coding DNA: TGTGCCAGCAGTGAGGGACTAGCGGGGGGAGAGACCCAGTACTTC.

CDR3 loop: CASKPGQVSSYEQYF. The CDR3 DNA reads as TGTGCCAGCAAACCGGGACAGGTGAGCTCCTACGAGCAGTACTTC. J is TRBJ2-7 and V is TRBV2, with 8 bases matching TRBD1. With 7 bases clipped from V and 0 bases from J, the junction kept 8 bases outside the gene matches. Germline-derived CDR1 and CDR2 are SNHLY and FYNNEI. CDR3 length: 15 residues.

The rearrangement links TRBV10-2 to TRBJ1-1; 7 nucleotides align to TRBD1. The CDR3 is 14 amino acids. Germline V gives CDR1 WSHSY, CDR2 SAAADI. V gave up 2 bases and J gave up 5 bases; unmatched junction bases: 5. CDR3 in DNA: TGCGCCAGCAGTGAGAAGGGGGCGAAAACTGAAGCTTTCTTT. Residues: CASSEKGAKTEAFF.

This clone was detected a few times. The rearrangement joins TRBV7-2 to TRBJ2-7, with D perhaps TRBD2 (5 bases). The CDR3 is 14 amino acids. The V end lost 1 base, the J end lost 3 bases, and 10 bases lay between the germline ends. Germline V gene sequence: CDR1 SGHTA, CDR2 FQGNSA. The CDR3 nucleotides are TGTGCCAGCAGCTTAGAGGAGGTCGACTACGAGCAGTACTTC. It specifies CASSLEEVDYEQYF.

The rearrangement joins TRBV5-1 to TRBJ1-6; D may be TRBD1 (6 bases). V was shortened by 1 base and J by 8 bases, with 16 bases between the two germline ends. Germline CDR1 reads SGHRS; CDR2 reads YFSETQ. This CDR3 has 16 residues. CDR3 amino acids: CASSLHPQGGDSPLHF. The CDR3 DNA reads as TGCGCCAGCAGCTTGCATCCACAGGGAGGGGATTCACCCCTCCACTTT.

Only one count was recorded for this clone. The V gene is TRBV19, the J gene TRBJ2-7; D possibly corresponds to TRBD1 (6 bases). Trimming took 2 bases from V and 3 from J, leaving 11 bases between them. This CDR3 contains 14 residues. Germline assignment: CDR1 LNHDA and CDR2 SQIVND (reference sequence). CDR3 in DNA: TGTGCCAGTAGTATAACCGGGACACTCTACGAGCAGTACTTC. Translated, it gives CASSITGTLYEQYF.

The J gene is TRBJ2-7, the V gene TRBV11-2, with no clear D. CDR1 SGHAT and CDR2 FQNNGV come from the germline V gene. V gave up 1 base and J gave up 3 bases, with 7 bases separating them. The CDR3 runs 13 residues. The chain's CDR3 is CASSLGAYYEQYF. CDR3 in DNA: TGTGCCAGCAGCTTAGGGGCTTACTACGAGCAGTACTTC.

This sequence joins TRBV21-1 and TRBJ2-7; the D call in the table, TRBD2, was not verified against the DNA. TRBV21-1 counts as a pseudogene. This CDR3 region has 19 residues. For the CDR3, the DNA is TGTGCCAGCAAGGTGACGGGACTAGCGGGAGTCCAGCCAGGCTACGAGCAGTACTTC. Translation: CASKVTGLAGVQPGYEQYF.

This chain connects TRBV5-4 to TRBJ2-7; a possible D gene is TRBD1 (6 bases). The CDR3 runs 14 residues. Trimming removed 6 bases at V and 2 bases at J, with 15 bases between. The germline V gene encodes CDR1 SGHNT and CDR2 YYREEE (reference sequence). The CDR3 region has the DNA TGTGCCAGCATGATAGCAGGGGCCACCTACGAGCAGTACTTC. Translating gives CASMIAGATYEQYF.

This clone was detected only once. The genes are TRBV4-3 and TRBJ2-5; 7 bases map to TRBD2. This CDR3 contains 15 residues. Germline-derived CDR1 and CDR2 are LGHNA and YSLEER. V lost 4 bases, J lost 11 bases, and 16 bases stayed unmatched. The DNA of the CDR3 is TGCGCCAGCAGCCTGTTAGGGACTACCGGAGAGGATCAGTACTTC. This translates into CASSLLGTTGEDQYF.

The chain combines TRBV6-5 with TRBJ2-7; possible D gene TRBD1, 5 bases. Germline CDR1 MNHEY, CDR2 SVGAGI. The CDR3 has 12 residues. V lost 5 bases and J 6 bases, leaving 11 bases between the germline ends. This chain's CDR3 is CASSLQGGEQYF. The CDR3 DNA sequence: TGTGCCAGCAGTCTCCAGGGCGGCGAGCAGTACTTC.

The rearrangement uses TRBV27 and TRBJ2-7, with 10 bases fitting TRBD2. The V gene's germline CDR1 is MNHEY and CDR2 SMNVEV (reference sequence). V lost 5 bases to trimming and J lost 4 bases; unmatched junction nucleotides: 8. This CDR3 is 15 amino acids long. The DNA for the CDR3 is TGTGCCAGCAGTCTGTCTAGCGGGAGCGGATACGAGCAGTACTTC. Its protein is CASSLSSGSGYEQYF.

V usage is TRBV18 and J usage is TRBJ2-7, with TRBD1 matching 8 bases. The germline gives CDR1 KGHSH, CDR2 LQKENI. Losses at the gene ends were 3 bases for V and 6 bases for J; bases not matched to a gene: 4. The CDR3 is made up of 13 amino acids. Here the CDR3 DNA reads TGTGCCAGCTCACCCCAGGGGGCCAGCGAGCAGTACTTC. This codes for CASSPQGASEQYF. Full variable domain (rest looked up from reference TRBV18 and TRBJ2-7): NAGVMQNPRHLVRRRGQEARLRCSPMKGHSHVYWYRQLPEEGLKFMVYLQKENIIDESGMPKERFSAEFPKEGPSILRIQQVVRGDSAAYFCASSPQGASEQYFGPGTRLTVT.

The sample holds one count of this clone. The chain has TRBV21-1 and TRBJ1-3; the D segment call TRBD1 is taken from the table without a DNA check. TRBV21-1 is classified as a pseudogene. This CDR3 has 14 amino acids. The CDR3 DNA reads TGTGCCAACCCCGAAAACAGGGATGGAAACACCATATATTTT. Its protein is CANPENRDGNTIYF.

The V and J genes are TRBV28 and TRBJ1-1, with D maybe TRBD1 (6 bases). This CDR3 comprises 14 residues. V lost 6 bases to trimming and J lost 4 bases, with 15 bases between them. Germline V gene sequence: CDR1 MDHEN, CDR2 SYDVKM. CDR3 sequence (DNA): TGTGCCAGCAGCCTACAGGGTGGACGCACTGAAGCTTTCTTT. Residues: CASSLQGGRTEAFF.